Each of the 18 T cell receptor beta chains below was sequenced from the same sample in a study of beta chain features in type 1 diabetes. The entirety of the isolated RNA underwent reverse transcription, so expressed TCRB transcripts were sequenced. Using immunoSEQ multiplex PCR, the repertoire was profiled, and TCRdb retains in-frame clones only, with some absent. The repertoire holds around 430,000 clones, with 30% as singletons. The sequenced sample consisted of naive CD4+ T cells from blood. The receptors were gathered from a man aged 18 to 29 in good health.

V gene TRBV27 combines with J gene TRBJ2-1; 8 bases align to TRBD2. In germline, CDR1 is MNHEY, CDR2 SMNVEV (reference sequence). After removal of 3 bases from V and 2 bases from J, the junction contained 3 bases not matched to a gene. This CDR3 is 15 amino acids long. The CDR3: CASSFERGTYNEQFF. The DNA for the CDR3 is TGTGCCAGCAGTTTTGAGCGGGGGACCTACAATGAGCAGTTCTTC.

The CDR3 sequence: CASSQEGRSDYGYTF. Here the CDR3 DNA reads TGCGCCAGCAGCCAAGAAGGCCGATCGGACTATGGCTACACCTTC. V and J are TRBV4-3 and TRBJ1-2; D uncertain. The CDR3 runs to 15 residues. Germline CDR1 is LGHNA and CDR2 is YSLEER. V was clipped by 0 bases and J by 3 bases, with 11 bases between them.

The V gene is TRBV4-2, the J gene TRBJ2-1; D is perhaps TRBD1 (7 bases). The germline gives CDR1 LGHNA, CDR2 YNFKEQ. CDR3 size: 15 residues. Trimming removed 1 base at V and 6 bases at J, with 13 bases between. The CDR3 sequence: CASSQALEGANEQFF. Written as DNA, the CDR3 is TGTGCCAGCAGCCAAGCCTTGGAGGGGGCCAATGAGCAGTTCTTC.

The chain is built from TRBV30 and TRBJ2-1; the D call may be TRBD1 or TRBD2 (6 bases each). The V and J ends lost 2 bases and 7 bases respectively, with 18 bases between them. The germline V gene has CDR1 GTSNPN and CDR2 SVGIG (reference sequence). CDR3 length equals 15 residues. CDR3 sequence: CAWSRPGGQVNEQFF. CDR3 sequence (DNA): TGTGCCTGGAGTCGGCCCGGGGGCCAGGTGAATGAGCAGTTCTTC.

This clone is a singleton in its sample. The V call is TRBV7-2, the J call TRBJ2-7, with TRBD2 identical over 7 bases. This CDR3 has 16 amino acids. V shed 4 bases, J shed 2 bases, and the junction held 11 bases outside the gene matches. Germline lookup yields CDR1 SGHTA and CDR2 FQGNSA. This CDR3 is CASSSPGGPPTYEQYF. The CDR3 bases are TGTGCCAGCAGCTCGCCGGGAGGTCCACCTACCTACGAGCAGTACTTC.

Regarding this clone: The same CDR3 arises from other DNA sequences in this sample as well. This rearrangement joins TRBV30 to TRBJ2-2; D possibly corresponds to TRBD2 (5 bases). The germline CDR1 and CDR2 sequences are GTSNPN and SVGIG (reference sequence). The V gene lost 0 bases and the J gene lost 1 base, with 6 bases spanning the gap. This CDR3 has 14 residues. The CDR3: CAWSVLVNTGELFF. CDR3 bases: TGTGCCTGGAGTGTACTAGTGAACACCGGGGAGCTGTTTTTT.

The J gene is TRBJ2-3, the V gene TRBV18, with TRBD2 matching over 9 bases. J was trimmed by 2 bases and V by 1 base; bases with no gene match: 4. The germline V gene encodes CDR1 KGHSH and CDR2 LQKENI. The CDR3 is 16 residues long. The CDR3 here is CASSPLAGADTDTQYF. The CDR3, as DNA: TGTGCCAGCTCACCACTAGCGGGAGCCGACACAGATACGCAGTATTTT.

This clone came up a few times. CDR3 sequence reads: CASSDPRGTDTQYF. In nucleotides, the CDR3 is TGTGCCAGCAGTGACCCTCGGGGCACAGATACGCAGTATTTT. This chain links TRBV25-1 with TRBJ2-3, with no clear D. Trimming took off 3 bases at V and 1 base at J, with 8 bases between the two ends. The germline V gene has CDR1 MGHDK and CDR2 SYGVNS. The CDR3 contains 14 residues.

V is TRBV29-1 and J is TRBJ2-3; D perhaps matches TRBD2 (6 bases). The CDR3 is made up of 12 amino acids. V lost 4 bases, J lost 6 bases, and 11 bases lay in between. Germline CDR1 reads SQVTM; CDR2 reads ANQGSEA. The CDR3 reads CSVGGGSDTQYF. For the CDR3, the DNA is TGCAGCGTTGGAGGAGGGTCGGATACGCAGTATTTT.

The chain links TRBV2 to TRBJ1-1; weak D call: TRBD1 (6 bases). Trimming took 8 bases from V and 6 from J, leaving 10 bases between them. This CDR3 has 11 residues. Per germline, CDR1 SNHLY and CDR2 FYNNEI. CDR3 DNA: TGTGCCAGCGTTAGGGGGTCTGAAGCTTTCTTT. Protein product: CASVRGSEAFF.

A few counts support this clone. The chain joins TRBV7-9 to TRBJ1-1, with TRBD1 matching over 9 bases. The CDR3 sequence is 15 residues long. In germline, CDR1 is SEHNR, CDR2 FQNEAQ (reference sequence). Trimming removed 4 bases from V and 7 bases from J; junction bases left unmatched: 10. The CDR3, as DNA: TGTGCCAGCAGCTCGCCCGGGACAGGGCAGCATGAAGCTTTCTTT. Translated: CASSSPGTGQHEAFF. The full variable domain, rest sourced from reference TRBV7-9 and TRBJ1-1, is DTGVSQNPRHKITKRGQNVTFRCDPISEHNRLYWYRQTLGQGPEFLTYFQNEAQLEKSRLLSDRFSAERPKGSFSTLEIQRTEQGDSAMYLCASSSPGTGQHEAFFGQGTRLTVV.

In this sample, this clone turned up a few times. The chain has TRBV30 and TRBJ2-1; 7 bases agree with TRBD2. From germline, CDR1 is GTSNPN and CDR2 SVGIG (reference sequence). V dropped 4 bases and J dropped 6; count of bases not matched to a gene: 6. The CDR3 totals 13 residues. In DNA, the CDR3 is TGTGCCTGGAACTGGCTAGCGGCCAATGAGCAGTTCTTC. This gives the protein CAWNWLAANEQFF.

This clone was observed a handful of times. This sequence joins TRBV25-1 and TRBJ2-4; the match to TRBD1 covers 8 bases. V lost 1 base to trimming and J lost 5 bases; unmatched junction nucleotides: 7. The CDR3 loop spans 16 amino acids. Germline lookup yields CDR1 MGHDK and CDR2 SYGVNS. Here the CDR3 reads CASSELGRGRENIQYF. In DNA, the CDR3 is TGTGCCAGCAGTGAATTGGGCAGGGGGCGGGAAAACATTCAGTACTTC.

This chain uses TRBV5-1 with TRBJ2-7; the D call may be TRBD1 or TRBD2 (5 bases each). The CDR3 has 15 residues. Trimming removed 0 bases at V and 1 base at J, with 11 bases between. CDR1 is SGHRS, CDR2 YFSETQ, per germline. The CDR3 region has the DNA TGCGCCAGCAGCTTGGGTGGGACGGTATCCTACGAGCAGTACTTC. It translates to CASSLGGTVSYEQYF.

Concerning this clone itself: Sequence at one end of the junction differs from germline and may be a read error. The CDR3 sequence is CASTLAGRNTGELFF. The CDR3 DNA follows: TGTGCCAGCACCTTAGCGGGCCGGAACACCGGGGAGCTGTTTTTT. The V and J genes are TRBV7-2 and TRBJ2-2; 7 nucleotides align to TRBD2. The CDR3 loop spans 15 amino acids. Looked up from germline, CDR1 is SGHTA and CDR2 is FQGNSA.

V usage is TRBV10-3 and J usage is TRBJ1-4; tentatively, D is TRBD1 (6 bases). CDR3 length: 14 amino acids. The germline gives CDR1 ENHRY, CDR2 SYGVKD. Between the trimmed V and J ends, which lost 10 bases and 5 bases, there was a span of 17 bases. CDR3 amino acids: CASRSDRRNEKLFF. The DNA for the CDR3 is TGTGCCAGCAGGTCAGACAGGAGAAATGAAAAACTGTTTTTT.

The J gene is TRBJ1-1, the V gene TRBV30, with D tentatively TRBD1 (5 bases). The CDR3 is 15 residues long. CDR1 is GTSNPN, CDR2 SVGIG, per germline (reference sequence). V dropped 4 bases and J dropped 2 bases, with 17 bases sitting between them. CDR3 in DNA: TGTGCCTGGATACCAGGGCTCCTAGTTAACACTGAAGCTTTCTTT. Encoded protein: CAWIPGLLVNTEAFF. Looking up the rest from reference TRBV30 and TRBJ1-1 gives the full variable domain: SQTIHQWPATLVQPVGSPLSLECTVEGTSNPNLYWYRQAAGRGLQLLFYSVGIGQISSEVPQNLSASRPQDRQFILSSKKLLLSDSGFYLCAWIPGLLVNTEAFFGQGTRLTVV.

V and J are TRBV2 and TRBJ1-4, with D uncertain. Germline V gives CDR1 SNHLY, CDR2 FYNNEI. This CDR3 comprises 11 residues. V lost 6 bases and J lost 5, with 4 bases in between. DNA of the CDR3: TGTGCCAGCAGCCTGAATGAAAAACTGTTTTTT. It is translated as CASSLNEKLFF.